This T cell receptor beta chain was recovered during a study of CD8+ T cells in alopecia areata. Regarding treatment: oral pan-JAK inhibitor, 5-10 mg twice daily. Lesional scalp tissue (obtained by punch biopsy) and peripheral blood were collected from alopecia areata patients. RNA was extracted and reverse transcribed into cDNA as the sequencing template. The data were produced by immunoSEQ multiplex PCR, yet TCRdb's version contains in-frame clones alone and is incomplete. This table holds 150,000 or so clones, roughly 60% found once. This clone was counted a few times. The antigen remains undetermined. The study's findings and limits: Scalp and blood retained many expanded lesional clones during tofacitinib. Tofacitinib significantly brought down scalp clonality and expanded CD8+ clones among top 100.

This TCR derives from a human donor with alopecia areata. The source was CD4+ T cells sorted from blood, collected at approximately week 61, from a patient treated with tofacitinib.

Written as DNA, the CDR3 is TGTGCCAGCAGCTTAGGTGGGGGTCGGGGCAATCAGCCCCAGCATTTT. This translates into CASSLGGGRGNQPQHF. This rearrangement joins TRBV11-2 to TRBJ1-5; tentative D call: TRBD1 (5 bases). The V and J ends lost 1 base and 2 bases respectively, with 12 bases between them. From germline, CDR1 is SGHAT and CDR2 FQNNGV. There are 16 residues in the CDR3.